This T cell receptor beta chain comes out of a study of long-term antiretroviral therapy in people with HIV. Findings of the study overall: When set beside controls, HIV repertoires had CDR3 length ranges that were narrower.

CDR1 and CDR2 from the germline V gene are SEHNR and FQNEAQ (reference sequence). V lost 1 base and J lost 0, with 8 bases in between. The CDR3 covers 15 residues. Version v3.0 of the immunoSEQ assay was performed at survey level. Sequenced by immunoSEQ multiplex PCR; TCRdb stores in-frame clones only, minus some. The profile shows about 30,000 clones, over 75% of them singletons. Comments on this clone: Its antigen is not identified.

The chain uses TRBV7-9 and TRBJ2-3; D possibly corresponds to TRBD2 (6 bases). The source is a young man with HIV. The sequencing used unsorted PBMCs, collected 1.5 years before starting antiretroviral therapy. The CDR3 DNA follows: TGTGCCAGCAGCTTAGTAGCGGCTAGCACAGATACGCAGTATTTT. This gives the protein CASSLVAASTDTQYF.